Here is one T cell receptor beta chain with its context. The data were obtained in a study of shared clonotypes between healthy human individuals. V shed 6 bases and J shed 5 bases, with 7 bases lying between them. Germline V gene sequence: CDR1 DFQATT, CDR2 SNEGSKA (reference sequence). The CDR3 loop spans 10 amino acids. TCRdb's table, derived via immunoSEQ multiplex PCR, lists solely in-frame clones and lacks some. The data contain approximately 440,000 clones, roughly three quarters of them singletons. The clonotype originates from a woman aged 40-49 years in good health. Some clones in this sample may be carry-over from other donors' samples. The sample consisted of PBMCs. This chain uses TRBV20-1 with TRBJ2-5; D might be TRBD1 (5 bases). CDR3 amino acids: CSAGVETQYF. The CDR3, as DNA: TGCAGTGCAGGGGTTGAGACCCAGTACTTC.